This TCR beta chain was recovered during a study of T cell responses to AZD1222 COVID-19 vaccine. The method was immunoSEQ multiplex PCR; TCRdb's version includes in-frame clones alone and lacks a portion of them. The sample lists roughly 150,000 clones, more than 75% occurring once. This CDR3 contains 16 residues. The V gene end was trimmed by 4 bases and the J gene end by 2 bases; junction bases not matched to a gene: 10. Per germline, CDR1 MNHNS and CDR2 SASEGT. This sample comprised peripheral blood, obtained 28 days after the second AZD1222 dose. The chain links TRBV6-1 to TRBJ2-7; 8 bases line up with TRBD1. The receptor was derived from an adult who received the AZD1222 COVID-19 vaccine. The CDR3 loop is CASSGRRDRGTYEQYF. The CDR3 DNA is TGTGCCAGCAGTGGACGTAGAGACAGGGGTACCTACGAGCAGTACTTC.